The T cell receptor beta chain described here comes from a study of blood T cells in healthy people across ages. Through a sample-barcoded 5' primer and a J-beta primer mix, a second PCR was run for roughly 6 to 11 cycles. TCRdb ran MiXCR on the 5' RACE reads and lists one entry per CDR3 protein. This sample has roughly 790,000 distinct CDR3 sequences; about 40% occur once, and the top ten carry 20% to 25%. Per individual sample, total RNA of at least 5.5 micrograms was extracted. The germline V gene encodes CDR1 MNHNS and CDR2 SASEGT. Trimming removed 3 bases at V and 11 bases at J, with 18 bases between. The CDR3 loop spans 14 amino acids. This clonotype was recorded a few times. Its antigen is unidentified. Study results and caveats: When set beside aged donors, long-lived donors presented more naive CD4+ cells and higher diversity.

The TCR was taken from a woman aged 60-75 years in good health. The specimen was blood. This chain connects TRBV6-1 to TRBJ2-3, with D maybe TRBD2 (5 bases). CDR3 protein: CASSDPGLPTKQYF. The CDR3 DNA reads TGTGCCAGCAGTGACCCTGGACTGCCCACAAAGCAGTATTTT.